One and the same sample provided the 32 T cell receptor beta chains below, sequenced in a study of CD8+ T cells in alopecia areata. Isolated RNA was reverse transcribed into cDNA used as the sequencing template. TCRdb's table, derived via immunoSEQ multiplex PCR, lists solely in-frame clones and lacks some. The repertoire holds some 170,000 clones, with approximately 55% as singletons. The sample's treatment: oral pan-JAK inhibitor, 5-10 mg twice daily. The sequencing here drew on CD8+ T cells sorted from blood, taken at week 24, from a patient treated with tofacitinib. The receptors stem from a human donor with alopecia areata.

This clone was seen a handful of times. The rearrangement joins TRBV10-3 to TRBJ1-2; D uncertain. CDR3 length: 11 residues. Trimming cost V 0 bases and J 8 bases, with 4 bases left between them. Germline V CDR1 and CDR2: ENHRY, SYGVKD. DNA of the CDR3: TGTGCCATCAGTGAGTCGTTAGGCTACACCTTC. Encoded protein: CAISESLGYTF.

The chain links TRBV5-6 to TRBJ2-7; a weak D match, TRBD1 (6 bases). The V gene lost 0 bases and the J gene lost 4 bases, with 14 bases spanning the gap. Germline CDR1 is SGHDT and CDR2 is YYEEEE. The CDR3 has 15 residues. The CDR3 DNA is TGTGCCAGCAGCTTGGCCGGGACATCCGAATACGAGCAGTACTTC. As protein: CASSLAGTSEYEQYF.

This clone was found a few times. The rearrangement joins TRBV19 to TRBJ1-1, with 9 bases identical to TRBD1. This CDR3 is 15 amino acids long. V dropped 5 bases and J dropped 3; count of bases not matched to a gene: 7. CDR1 is LNHDA and CDR2 is SQIVND in the germline V gene (reference sequence). CDR3 nucleotides: TGTGCCAGTAGTCCGAGGACAGGGGAATACACTGAAGCTTTCTTT. It specifies CASSPRTGEYTEAFF.

The chain joins TRBV4-3 to TRBJ1-5; D ambiguous. Trimming shortened V by 0 bases and J by 2 bases, and 8 bases separated the two germline ends. The CDR3 consists of 15 residues. Per germline, CDR1 LGHNA and CDR2 YSLEER. The CDR3 here is CASSQDWTGNQPQHF. The CDR3 DNA follows: TGCGCCAGCAGCCAAGATTGGACTGGCAATCAGCCCCAGCATTTT.

The chain links TRBV20-1 to TRBJ1-1; D possibly corresponds to TRBD1 (5 bases). The CDR3 totals 11 residues. Looked up from germline, CDR1 is DFQATT and CDR2 is SNEGSKA (reference sequence). The germline V and J ends were trimmed by 2 bases and 8 bases, with 9 bases remaining between them. The CDR3 loop is CSARIRAEAFF. The CDR3 nucleotides read TGCAGTGCTAGAATCAGGGCGGAAGCTTTCTTT.

This clone was detected only a few times. The V call is TRBV7-2, the J call TRBJ1-6; 10 bases fit TRBD1. V dropped 5 bases and J dropped 9; count of bases not matched to a gene: 13. The CDR3 is 17 residues long. The V gene's germline CDR1 is SGHTA and CDR2 FQGNSA. DNA for the CDR3: TGTGCCAGCAGCCTACTAACCGTCGGGACAGGGGCTTCACCCCTCCACTTT. Its translation is CASSLLTVGTGASPLHF.

The V and J genes are TRBV23-1 and TRBJ2-3, with 8 bases identical to TRBD1. TRBV23-1 is marked as an open reading frame, function uncertain. Unmatched junction bases numbered 13, after V lost 7 bases and J lost 4 bases. The CDR3 extends over 16 amino acids. The CDR3 DNA sequence: TGCGCCAGCACCTGGAGGGTGGGGACAGGACCAGATACGCAGTATTTT. It codes for CASTWRVGTGPDTQYF.

The V and J genes are TRBV2 and TRBJ2-1; D is unclear. In germline, CDR1 is SNHLY, CDR2 FYNNEI. Trimming left V 4 bases short and J 7 bases short, with 8 bases between. The CDR3 consists of 12 residues. DNA for the CDR3: TGTGCCAGCAGTGGGCCGAGTAATGAGCAGTTCTTC. Encoded protein: CASSGPSNEQFF.

This chain joins TRBV15 and TRBJ2-1; D is perhaps TRBD1 (5 bases). With 5 bases removed from V and 1 base from J, the gap between germline ends came to 9 bases. CDR3 length: 14 amino acids. Per the germline V gene, CDR1 is LNHNV and CDR2 is YYDKDF (reference sequence). This CDR3 is CATSLGLSYNEQFF. DNA for the CDR3: TGTGCCACCAGCCTGGGGCTTTCCTACAATGAGCAGTTCTTC.

This clone was detected only once. This chain joins TRBV5-4 and TRBJ2-7, with D uncertain. Germline CDR1 reads SGHNT; CDR2 reads YYREEE (reference sequence). The ends were cut back, 4 bases at V and 5 bases at J, with 13 bases in the middle. CDR3 size: 13 residues. The DNA for the CDR3 is TGTGCCAGCAGCGGTGGATTGGGCAACGAGCAGTACTTC. Translation gives CASSGGLGNEQYF.

The chain joins TRBV7-2 to TRBJ1-3; D is undetermined. V lost 5 bases to trimming and J lost 4 bases, with 6 bases between them. Looked up from germline, CDR1 is SGHTA and CDR2 is FQGNSA. This CDR3 region has 12 residues. CDR3 in amino acids: CASSRQGNTIYF. CDR3 nucleotides: TGTGCCAGCAGCCGCCAGGGAAACACCATATATTTT.

The DNA of the CDR3 is TGTGCCTGGACGGCAGGTTTTGGACAGCCCCAGCATTTT. It translates to CAWTAGFGQPQHF. This chain uses TRBV30 with TRBJ1-5; D gene unclear. CDR3 size: 13 residues. Germline CDR1 is GTSNPN and CDR2 is SVGIG (reference sequence). With 4 bases removed from V and 7 bases from J, the gap between germline ends came to 14 bases.

This clone was seen just once. The chain couples TRBV11-2 to TRBJ2-7; D is undetermined. The germline CDR1 and CDR2 sequences are SGHAT and FQNNGV. V was cut by 4 bases and J by 3 bases, with 16 bases left in between. There are 15 residues in the CDR3. This CDR3 reads CASSSAEFGVYEQYF. The CDR3 DNA sequence: TGTGCCAGCAGCTCCGCAGAGTTTGGGGTCTACGAGCAGTACTTC. The entire variable domain, with the rest obtained from reference TRBV11-2 and TRBJ2-7, is as follows: EAGVAQSPRYKIIEKRQSVAFWCNPISGHATLYWYQQILGQGPKLLIQFQNNGVVDDSQLPKDRFSAERLKGVDSTLKIQPAKLEDSAVYLCASSSAEFGVYEQYFGPGTRLTVT.

The chain has TRBV2 and TRBJ2-2, with no clear D. The germline V and J ends were trimmed by 7 bases and 1 base, with 4 bases remaining between them. Germline assignment: CDR1 SNHLY and CDR2 FYNNEI. This CDR3 has 12 amino acids. The CDR3, as DNA: TGTGCCAGCAACGAGAACACCGGGGAGCTGTTTTTT. Translating gives CASNENTGELFF.

This clone has just one count. The V call is TRBV4-3, the J call TRBJ1-2; D uncertain. This CDR3 is 21 amino acids long. With 4 bases removed from V and 2 bases from J, the gap between germline ends came to 32 bases. Germline CDR1 LGHNA, CDR2 YSLEER. CDR3 sequence reads: CASSLVRTFQPLPMVNYGYTF. The CDR3 DNA follows: TGCGCCAGCAGCCTCGTTCGAACCTTCCAGCCCCTCCCTATGGTGAACTATGGCTACACCTTC.

The table lists this clone with a few counts. J is TRBJ2-7 and V is TRBV7-8; 8 positions agree with TRBD2. Trimming at V came to 2 bases and at J to 5 bases, leaving 20 bases not matched to a gene. Germline CDR1 SGHVS, CDR2 FQNEAQ. The CDR3 contains 19 residues. For the CDR3, the DNA is TGTGCCAGCAGCTTAAGTCCATATTTCGCGGGGGGTCGGGAGGACGAGCAGTACTTC. This sequence encodes CASSLSPYFAGGREDEQYF.

This clone has just a few counts. The J gene is TRBJ1-2, the V gene TRBV7-9, with TRBD1 as a possible D gene (6 bases). Germline V gene data show CDR1 as SEHNR and CDR2 as FQNEAQ (reference sequence). The CDR3 length is 14 residues. V lost 1 base and J 2 bases, leaving 8 bases between the germline ends. The CDR3, as DNA: TGTGCCAGCAGCTTAGAGGGGGGCAACTATGGCTACACCTTC. Translated: CASSLEGGNYGYTF. The variable domain in full, completed from reference TRBV7-9 and TRBJ1-2, reads DTGVSQNPRHKITKRGQNVTFRCDPISEHNRLYWYRQTLGQGPEFLTYFQNEAQLEKSRLLSDRFSAERPKGSFSTLEIQRTEQGDSAMYLCASSLEGGNYGYTFGSGTRLTVV.

This clone appeared a single time. The V gene is TRBV5-6, the J gene TRBJ2-1; the D is unclear. CDR1 and CDR2 (germline): SGHDT, YYEEEE. The CDR3 consists of 14 residues. Trimming took 1 base from V and 7 from J, leaving 12 bases between them. CDR3 nucleotide sequence: TGTGCCAGCAGCTTGATAGCCTCCGCGAATGAGCAGTTCTTC. The encoded protein is CASSLIASANEQFF.

V usage is TRBV4-3 and J usage is TRBJ2-5, with D unresolved. CDR1 LGHNA and CDR2 YSLEER come from the germline V gene. CDR3 size: 14 residues. The V gene lost 1 base and the J gene lost 3 bases, with 9 bases spanning the gap. The CDR3 DNA sequence: TGCGCCAGCAGCCAAGGCCAGAATAAAGAGACCCAGTACTTC. Its translation: CASSQGQNKETQYF.

In its sample, this clone was seen once. The V call is TRBV5-6, the J call TRBJ2-7, with a tentative D call TRBD1 (5 bases). This CDR3 comprises 12 residues. Trimming removed 0 bases at V and 5 bases at J, with 6 bases between. CDR1 and CDR2 (germline): SGHDT, YYEEEE. Here the CDR3 DNA reads TGTGCCAGCAGCTTGGTGGGGCACGAGCAGTACTTC. It encodes CASSLVGHEQYF.

The CDR3 is CAWSHWGDGGGYTF. In DNA form, the CDR3 reads TGTGCCTGGAGTCACTGGGGGGACGGCGGTGGCTACACCTTC. The V gene is TRBV30, the J gene TRBJ1-2; D may be TRBD1 (5 bases). Trimming stripped 2 bases from V and 7 bases from J, with 17 bases between. The CDR3 consists of 14 residues. Per the germline V gene, CDR1 is GTSNPN and CDR2 is SVGIG (reference sequence).

This chain links TRBV29-1 with TRBJ2-3, with 9 bases aligning to TRBD1. The CDR3 runs 15 residues. CDR1 SQVTM and CDR2 ANQGSEA come from the germline V gene. The V gene end was trimmed by 8 bases and the J gene end by 4 bases; junction bases not matched to a gene: 13. The CDR3 DNA reads as TGCAGCTCTGACACCGGGACAGGGAGGGCAGATACGCAGTATTTT. It translates to CSSDTGTGRADTQYF.

This chain links TRBV4-3 with TRBJ1-6; maybe TRBD1 (5 bases). This CDR3 is 15 amino acids long. The V end was cut by 0 bases, the J end by 8 bases, with 11 bases between. Germline V lookup: CDR1 LGHNA, CDR2 YSLEER. The CDR3 DNA reads as TGCGCCAGCAGCCAAGATCGGGGGGAATATTCACCCCTCCACTTT. Protein: CASSQDRGEYSPLHF.

The gene calls are TRBV4-3 and TRBJ2-7; possible D gene TRBD1, 8 bases. V dropped 0 bases and J dropped 7 bases, with 16 bases sitting between them. Germline assignment: CDR1 LGHNA and CDR2 YSLEER. The CDR3 spans 15 residues. In DNA, the CDR3 is TGCGCCAGCAGCCAAGATCGGACAGGGAGGGGTGAGCAGTACTTC. This gives the protein CASSQDRTGRGEQYF.

The chain is built from TRBV9 and TRBJ2-5; TRBD2 agrees at 9 bases. This CDR3 contains 15 residues. Germline assignment: CDR1 SGDLS and CDR2 YYNGEE. The V gene end was trimmed by 0 bases and the J gene end by 5 bases; junction bases not matched to a gene: 5. In nucleotides, the CDR3 is TGTGCCAGCAGCGTAGGAGCGGGGGGCGGGGAGACCCAGTACTTC. Encoded protein: CASSVGAGGGETQYF.

The chain links TRBV5-1 to TRBJ1-1; 8 nucleotides align to TRBD1. Germline CDR1 reads SGHRS; CDR2 reads YFSETQ. The J segment lost 8 bases and the V segment lost 4 bases, leaving 13 bases of the junction unmatched. This CDR3 has 15 amino acids. CDR3 in DNA: TGCGCCAGCAGCCCGGGACAGGTCGGGTTCACAGAAGCTTTCTTT. The encoded protein is CASSPGQVGFTEAFF.

This clone was found a few times. The CDR3 sequence: CASSWTQSLNEQFF. CDR3 sequence (DNA): TGTGCCAGCAGCTGGACACAGTCTCTGAATGAGCAGTTCTTC. This chain links TRBV7-9 with TRBJ2-1; the D gene is possibly TRBD1 (5 bases). The CDR3 covers 14 residues. Trimming cost V 4 bases and J 7 bases, with 14 bases left between them. Germline lookup yields CDR1 SEHNR and CDR2 FQNEAQ (reference sequence).

This chain joins TRBV7-9 and TRBJ2-1, with 11 bases fitting TRBD2. Germline V gives CDR1 SEHNR, CDR2 FQNEAQ (reference sequence). Losses at the gene ends were 4 bases for V and 0 bases for J; bases not matched to a gene: 8. CDR3 length: 18 residues. The DNA of the CDR3 is TGTGCCAGCAGCTCCCGGACTAGCGGGTGCGTCTCCTACAATGAGCAGTTCTTC. Encoded protein: CASSSRTSGCVSYNEQFF.

The rearrangement joins TRBV7-6 to TRBJ1-1; D not resolved. The V and J ends lost 5 bases and 0 bases respectively, with 10 bases between them. CDR3 size: 14 residues. CDR1 is SGHVS and CDR2 is FNYEAQ in the germline V gene. The CDR3 sequence is CASSHGRMNTEAFF. The CDR3 DNA is TGTGCCAGCAGCCACGGACGGATGAACACTGAAGCTTTCTTT.

V is TRBV13 and J is TRBJ1-2; D remains unclear. The V gene's germline CDR1 is PRHDT and CDR2 FYEKMQ (reference sequence). This CDR3 has 17 amino acids. V lost 0 bases, J lost 0 bases, and 14 bases lay in between. The CDR3 DNA is TGTGCCAGCAGCTTAGGCCGCAAGAGTGAGGCTAACTATGGCTACACCTTC. Protein product: CASSLGRKSEANYGYTF.

V and J are TRBV27 and TRBJ1-5; no reliable D call. This CDR3 is built from 14 residues. V was shortened by 6 bases and J by 2 bases, with 11 bases between the two germline ends. Germline V gene lookup returns CDR1 MNHEY and CDR2 SMNVEV (reference sequence). The CDR3 DNA reads TGTGCCAGCAGCCCTGGGATTGGCAATCAGCCCCAGCATTTT. It translates to CASSPGIGNQPQHF.

This clone was recorded a few times. The V and J genes are TRBV5-1 and TRBJ2-1; D unclear. Germline V lookup: CDR1 SGHRS, CDR2 YFSETQ. V was shortened by 0 bases and J by 1 base, with 2 bases between the two germline ends. The CDR3 consists of 13 residues. The CDR3 here is CASSLASYNEQFF. The CDR3 DNA is TGCGCCAGCAGCTTGGCATCCTACAATGAGCAGTTCTTC.